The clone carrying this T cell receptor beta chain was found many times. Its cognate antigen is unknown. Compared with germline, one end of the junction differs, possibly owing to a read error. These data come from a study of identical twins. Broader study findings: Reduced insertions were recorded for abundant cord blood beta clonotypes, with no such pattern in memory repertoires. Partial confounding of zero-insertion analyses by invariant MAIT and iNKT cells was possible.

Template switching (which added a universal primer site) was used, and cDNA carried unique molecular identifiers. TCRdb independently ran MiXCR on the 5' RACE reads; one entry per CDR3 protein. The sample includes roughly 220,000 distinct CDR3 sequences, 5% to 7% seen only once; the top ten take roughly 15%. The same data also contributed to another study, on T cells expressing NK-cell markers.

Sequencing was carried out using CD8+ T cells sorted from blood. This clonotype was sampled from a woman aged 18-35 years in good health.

The CDR3 here is CASRLERWKRDEQFF. In nucleotides, the CDR3 is TGTGCCAGCAGATTAGAGCGGTGGAAACGGGACGAGCAGTTCTTC. The chain is built from TRBV7-9 and TRBJ2-1, with D possibly called TRBD1 or TRBD2 (5 bases each). The CDR3 contains 15 residues. Germline CDR1 and CDR2: SEHNR and FQNEAQ (reference sequence).